Given below is one TCR beta chain in context. Its specificity is unknown. This CDR3 comprises 17 residues. CDR1 and CDR2 (germline): MNHEY, SVGAGI. This sample was included in a study of monozygotic twins with inflammatory bowel disease. Overall study findings and caveats: Researchers report that IBD patients shared fewer clonotypes with others than healthy twins, especially amid disease activity. The study supported no single strong signal or clonotype linked to IBD. Patient repertoires may carry noise from differing immunosuppressive treatments.

Each UMI harboured a 6-nucleotide sample barcode and was appended via template switching. TCRdb reprocessed the 5' RACE reads, with one entry per CDR3 protein and no DNA. The sample includes around 100,000 distinct CDR3 sequences. The sample consisted of blood. This rearrangement joins TRBV6-5 to TRBJ2-7; the TCRdb call, TRBD1, lacks DNA for checking. This clonotype originated in a human donor with ulcerative colitis or Crohn's disease, or a healthy co-twin of an affected twin (not recorded which). CDR3 residues: CASSPPDGRGSSYEQYF.